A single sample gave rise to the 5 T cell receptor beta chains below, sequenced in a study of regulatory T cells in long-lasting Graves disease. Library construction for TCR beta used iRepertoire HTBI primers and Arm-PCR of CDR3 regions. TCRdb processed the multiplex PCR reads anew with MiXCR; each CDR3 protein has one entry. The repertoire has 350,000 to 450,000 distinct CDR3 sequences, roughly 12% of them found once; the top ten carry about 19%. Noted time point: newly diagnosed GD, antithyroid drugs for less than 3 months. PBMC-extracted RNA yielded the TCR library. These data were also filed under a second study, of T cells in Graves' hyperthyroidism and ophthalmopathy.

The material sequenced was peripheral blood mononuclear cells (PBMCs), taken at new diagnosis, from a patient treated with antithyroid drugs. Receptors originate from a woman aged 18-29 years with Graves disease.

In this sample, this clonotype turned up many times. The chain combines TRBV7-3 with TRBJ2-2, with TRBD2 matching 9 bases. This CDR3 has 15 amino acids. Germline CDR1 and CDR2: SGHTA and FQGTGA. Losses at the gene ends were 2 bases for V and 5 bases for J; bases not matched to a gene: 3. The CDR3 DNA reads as TGTGCCAGCAGCTTACTAAGCGGGGGGACCGGGGAGCTGTTTTTT. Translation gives CASSLLSGGTGELFF.

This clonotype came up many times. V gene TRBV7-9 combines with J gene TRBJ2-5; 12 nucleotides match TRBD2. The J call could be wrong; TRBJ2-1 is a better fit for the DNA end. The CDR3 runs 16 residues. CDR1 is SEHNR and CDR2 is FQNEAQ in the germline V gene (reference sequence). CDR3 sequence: CASRQLAGGSYNEQFF. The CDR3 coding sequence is TGTGCCAGCAGACAACTAGCGGGGGGAAGTTACAATGAGCAGTTCTTC.

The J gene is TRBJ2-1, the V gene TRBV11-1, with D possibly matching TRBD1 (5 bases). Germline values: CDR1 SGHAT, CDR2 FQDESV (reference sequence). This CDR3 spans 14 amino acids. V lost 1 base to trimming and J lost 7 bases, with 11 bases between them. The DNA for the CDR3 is TGTGCCAGCAGCTTAGGGGGTAAGGGGAATGAGCAGTTCTTC. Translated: CASSLGGKGNEQFF.

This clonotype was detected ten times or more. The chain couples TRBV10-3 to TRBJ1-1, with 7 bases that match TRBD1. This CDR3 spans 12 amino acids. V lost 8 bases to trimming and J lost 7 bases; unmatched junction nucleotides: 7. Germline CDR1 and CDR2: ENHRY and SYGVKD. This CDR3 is CAIASRDSEAFF. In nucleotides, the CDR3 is TGTGCCATCGCGTCCCGGGACAGTGAAGCTTTCTTT.

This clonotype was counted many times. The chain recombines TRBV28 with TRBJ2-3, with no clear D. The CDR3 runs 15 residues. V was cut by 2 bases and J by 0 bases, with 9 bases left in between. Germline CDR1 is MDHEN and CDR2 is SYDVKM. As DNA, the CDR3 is TGTGCCAGCAGTTTAGGTCAGCTAAGCACAGATACGCAGTATTTT. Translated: CASSLGQLSTDTQYF. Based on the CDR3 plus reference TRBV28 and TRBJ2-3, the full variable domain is DVKVTQSSRYLVKRTGEKVFLECVQDMDHENMFWYRQDPGLGLRLIYFSYDVKMKEKGDIPEGYSVSREKKERFSLILESASTNQTSMYLCASSLGQLSTDTQYFGPGTRLTVL.